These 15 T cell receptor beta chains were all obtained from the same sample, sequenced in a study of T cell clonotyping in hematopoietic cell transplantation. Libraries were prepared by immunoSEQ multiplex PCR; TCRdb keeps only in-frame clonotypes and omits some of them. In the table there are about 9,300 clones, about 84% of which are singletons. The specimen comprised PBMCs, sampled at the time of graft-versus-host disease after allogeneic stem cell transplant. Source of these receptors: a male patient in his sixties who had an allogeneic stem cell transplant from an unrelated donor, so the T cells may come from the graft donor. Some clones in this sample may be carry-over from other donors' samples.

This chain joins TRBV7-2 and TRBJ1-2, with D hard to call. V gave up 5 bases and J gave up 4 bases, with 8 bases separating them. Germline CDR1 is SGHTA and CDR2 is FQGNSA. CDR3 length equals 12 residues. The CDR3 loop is CASSETFYGYTF. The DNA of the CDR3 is TGTGCCAGCAGCGAAACCTTCTATGGCTACACCTTC.

The CDR3 region is CASSRSGGYEQYF. CDR3 bases: TGTGCCAGCAGTAGGAGCGGGGGCTACGAGCAGTACTTC. V usage is TRBV27 and J usage is TRBJ2-7, with 8 positions matching TRBD2. The junction had 3 bases not matched to a gene; V was cut back by 5 bases and J by 3 bases. The germline V gene has CDR1 MNHEY and CDR2 SMNVEV (reference sequence). The CDR3 has 13 amino acids.

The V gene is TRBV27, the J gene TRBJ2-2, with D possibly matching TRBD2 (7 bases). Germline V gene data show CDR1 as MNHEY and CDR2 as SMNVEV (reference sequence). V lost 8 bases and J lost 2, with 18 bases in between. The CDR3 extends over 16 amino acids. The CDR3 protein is CASGRLGGPNTGELFF. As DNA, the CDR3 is TGTGCCAGCGGAAGACTCGGGGGGCCTAACACCGGGGAGCTGTTTTTT.

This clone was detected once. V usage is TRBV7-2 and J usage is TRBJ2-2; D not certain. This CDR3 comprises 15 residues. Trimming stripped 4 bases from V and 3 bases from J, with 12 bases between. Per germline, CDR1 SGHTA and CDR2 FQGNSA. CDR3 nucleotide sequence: TGTGCCAGCAGCTCAAAGTTCACCTACACCGGGGAGCTGTTTTTT. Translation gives CASSSKFTYTGELFF.

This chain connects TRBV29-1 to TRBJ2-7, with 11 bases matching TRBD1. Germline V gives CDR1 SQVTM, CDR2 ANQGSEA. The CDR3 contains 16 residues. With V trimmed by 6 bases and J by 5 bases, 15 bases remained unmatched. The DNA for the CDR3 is TGCAGCGTCCTCTCCCGGGACAGGGGGACTCTTGACGAGCAGTACTTC. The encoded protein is CSVLSRDRGTLDEQYF.

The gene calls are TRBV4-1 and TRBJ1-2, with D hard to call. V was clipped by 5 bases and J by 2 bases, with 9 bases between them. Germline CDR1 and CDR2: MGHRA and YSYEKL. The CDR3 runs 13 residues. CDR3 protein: CASSEILNYGYTF. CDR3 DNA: TGCGCCAGCAGCGAGATCTTAAACTATGGCTACACCTTC.

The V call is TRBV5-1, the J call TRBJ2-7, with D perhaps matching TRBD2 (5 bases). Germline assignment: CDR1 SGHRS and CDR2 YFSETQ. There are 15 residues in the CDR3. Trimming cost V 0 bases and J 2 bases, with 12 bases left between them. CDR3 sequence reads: CASSLDSGGPYEQYF. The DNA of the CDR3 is TGCGCCAGCAGCTTGGACTCTGGAGGACCCTACGAGCAGTACTTC.

Here the CDR3 DNA reads TGCGCCAGCAGCTTGGTCTTTGGGCAGGAACCCTACGAGCAGTACTTC. It yields the protein CASSLVFGQEPYEQYF. The rearrangement joins TRBV5-1 to TRBJ2-7; the D is unclear. Per germline, CDR1 SGHRS and CDR2 YFSETQ. The CDR3 contains 16 residues. V dropped 0 bases and J dropped 2 bases, with 15 bases sitting between them.

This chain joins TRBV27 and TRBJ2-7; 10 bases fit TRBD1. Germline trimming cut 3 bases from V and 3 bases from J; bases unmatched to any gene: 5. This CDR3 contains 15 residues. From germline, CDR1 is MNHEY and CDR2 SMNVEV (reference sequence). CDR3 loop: CASSFQRTGGYEQYF. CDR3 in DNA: TGTGCCAGCAGTTTCCAAAGGACAGGGGGCTACGAGCAGTACTTC.

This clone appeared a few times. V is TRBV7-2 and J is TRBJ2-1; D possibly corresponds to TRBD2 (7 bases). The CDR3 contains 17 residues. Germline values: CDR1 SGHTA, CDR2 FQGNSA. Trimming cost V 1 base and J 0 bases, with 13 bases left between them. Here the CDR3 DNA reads TGTGCCAGCAGCTTAGTAGCAGGGGAGGGCTCCTACAATGAGCAGTTCTTC. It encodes CASSLVAGEGSYNEQFF.

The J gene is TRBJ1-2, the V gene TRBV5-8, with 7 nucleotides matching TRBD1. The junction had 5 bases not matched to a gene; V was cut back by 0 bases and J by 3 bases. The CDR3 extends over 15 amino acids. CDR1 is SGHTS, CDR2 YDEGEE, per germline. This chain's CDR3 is CASSLASGQHYGYTF. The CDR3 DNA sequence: TGTGCCAGCAGCTTGGCTTCGGGACAGCACTATGGCTACACCTTC.

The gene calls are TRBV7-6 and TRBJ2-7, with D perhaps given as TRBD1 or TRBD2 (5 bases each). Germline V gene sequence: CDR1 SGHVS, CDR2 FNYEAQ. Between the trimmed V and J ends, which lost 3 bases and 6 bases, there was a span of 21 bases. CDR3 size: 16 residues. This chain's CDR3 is CASSFGEPGRNTEQYF. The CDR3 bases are TGTGCCAGCAGCTTTGGGGAACCGGGACGGAACACCGAGCAGTACTTC.

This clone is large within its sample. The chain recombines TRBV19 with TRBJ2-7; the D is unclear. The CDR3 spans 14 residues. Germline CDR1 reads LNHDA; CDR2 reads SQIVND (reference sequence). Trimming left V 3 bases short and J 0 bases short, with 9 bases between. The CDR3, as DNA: TGTGCCAGTAGTATTGGATTAAACTCCTACGAGCAGTACTTC. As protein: CASSIGLNSYEQYF.

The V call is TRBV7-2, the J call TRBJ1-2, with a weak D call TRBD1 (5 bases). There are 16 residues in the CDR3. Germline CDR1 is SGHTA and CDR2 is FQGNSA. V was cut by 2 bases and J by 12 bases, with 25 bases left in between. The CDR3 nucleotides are TGTGCCAGCAGCTTACTCTCAGGGTTTTTGTCTATAGGGGACACCTTC. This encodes CASSLLSGFLSIGDTF.

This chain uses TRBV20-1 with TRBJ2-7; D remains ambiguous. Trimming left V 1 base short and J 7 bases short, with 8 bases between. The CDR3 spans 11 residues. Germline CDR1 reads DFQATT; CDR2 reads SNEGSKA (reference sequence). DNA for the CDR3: TGCAGTGCTAGAGGGGCTTGGGAGCAGTACTTC. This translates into CSARGAWEQYF.